The T cell receptor (beta chain) under discussion was sequenced for a study of tumor-infiltrating lymphocytes in primary liver carcinoma. Study overall: All patients had surgically resected primary liver carcinoma. Study-level points and caveats: Since the samples were bulk and unsorted, the CD4+ and CD8+ repertoires were not compared.

This clonotype has a count of ten or more. The antigen is undetermined. For blood RNA, unsorted whole blood served as the source, and germline DNA was extracted too. Starting material of 400 to 600 ng total RNA yielded TCR beta cDNA via a constant-region primer. Slightly modified ARM-PCR, run as three nested multiplex PCR rounds, produced the TCR beta libraries. Amplification in the first two PCR rounds was performed using TRBV1-TRBV30 forward primers and a C-beta reverse primer for 10 cycles each. In TCRdb, the multiplex PCR reads were re-called with MiXCR into one record per CDR3 protein. The data hold about 310,000 distinct CDR3 sequences, with approximately 58% observed a single time. Germline CDR1 is MNHEY and CDR2 is SVGAGI. The CDR3 is 11 amino acids. V dropped 6 bases and J dropped 8 bases, with 8 bases sitting between them.

The chain joins TRBV6-5 to TRBJ2-4; D gene unclear. The sample consisted of peripheral blood. The TCR comes from a woman in her twenties or thirties with primary liver carcinoma and hepatitis B virus infection. CDR3 coding DNA: TGTGCCAGCAGCGATTTGGACATTCAGTACTTC. Protein: CASSDLDIQYF.